These 10 T cell receptor beta chains share one sample of origin, sequenced in a study of blood T cell repertoires in COVID-19. The data were produced by immunoSEQ multiplex PCR, yet TCRdb's version contains in-frame clones alone and is incomplete. The sample gives some 230,000 clones, roughly 85% of which show up once; approximately 2.6% is in the top ten. Material: peripheral blood. These TCRs come from a man aged 45-65 years who had recovered from COVID-19.

The chain uses TRBV7-2 and TRBJ2-1; D is unclear. The V gene lost 0 bases and the J gene lost 2 bases, with 11 bases spanning the gap. The CDR3 runs 16 residues. Germline V gives CDR1 SGHTA, CDR2 FQGNSA. The DNA for the CDR3 is TGTGCCAGCAGCTTAGCTCTTTTTGGGCCCTACAATGAGCAGTTCTTC. Its protein product is CASSLALFGPYNEQFF.

This clone was seen more than once but under ten times. The chain combines TRBV5-4 with TRBJ2-3, with TRBD2 as a possible D gene (5 bases). Germline loops: CDR1 SGHNT, CDR2 YYREEE (reference sequence). The CDR3 length is 17 residues. V shed 0 bases and J shed 0 bases, with 14 bases lying between them. This CDR3 reads CASSLEGAETSTDTQYF. The CDR3 nucleotides are TGTGCCAGCAGCTTGGAAGGAGCGGAAACTAGCACAGATACGCAGTATTTT.

This clone was picked up one time. The chain links TRBV11-2 to TRBJ2-7; 10 positions match TRBD1. The ends lost 5 bases at V and 2 bases at J; junction bases unmatched: 3. This CDR3 has 14 residues. In germline, CDR1 is SGHAT, CDR2 FQNNGV. CDR3 protein: CASSIGQGAYEQYF. Written as DNA, the CDR3 is TGTGCCAGCAGCATTGGACAGGGGGCCTACGAGCAGTACTTC.

The chain is built from TRBV11-2 and TRBJ2-5; D is possibly TRBD1 (6 bases). The CDR3 is 15 residues long. CDR1 and CDR2 from the germline V gene are SGHAT and FQNNGV. The V and J ends lost 0 bases and 5 bases respectively, with 13 bases between them. CDR3 in DNA: TGTGCCAGCAGCTTAGATTCCAGGGGCGGGGAGACCCAGTACTTC. It codes for CASSLDSRGGETQYF. Combining the CDR3 with reference TRBV11-2 and TRBJ2-5 gives the whole variable domain EAGVAQSPRYKIIEKRQSVAFWCNPISGHATLYWYQQILGQGPKLLIQFQNNGVVDDSQLPKDRFSAERLKGVDSTLKIQPAKLEDSAVYLCASSLDSRGGETQYFGPGTRLLVL.

The V call is TRBV28, the J call TRBJ2-3; D gene uncertain. Per germline, CDR1 MDHEN and CDR2 SYDVKM. The V and J ends lost 5 bases and 2 bases respectively, with 11 bases between them. This CDR3 has 14 residues. The CDR3 spells CASSPPGFTDTQYF. CDR3 DNA: TGTGCCAGCAGTCCCCCTGGCTTCACAGATACGCAGTATTTT.

This rearrangement joins TRBV5-1 to TRBJ2-7, with 7 bases that match TRBD2. Trimming removed 2 bases from V and 7 bases from J; junction bases left unmatched: 15. This CDR3 has 16 residues. The V gene's germline CDR1 is SGHRS and CDR2 YFSETQ. CDR3 loop: CASSLMASGRVGEQYF. The DNA of the CDR3 is TGCGCCAGCAGCTTAATGGCTAGCGGAAGAGTCGGGGAGCAGTACTTC. The full variable domain, rest sourced from reference TRBV5-1 and TRBJ2-7, is KAGVTQTPRYLIKTRGQQVTLSCSPISGHRSVSWYQQTPGQGLQFLFEYFSETQRNKGNFPGRFSGRQFSNSRSEMNVSTLELGDSALYLCASSLMASGRVGEQYFGPGTRLTVT.

The chain couples TRBV6-5 to TRBJ2-1; the D is unclear. Germline CDR1 is MNHEY and CDR2 is SVGAGI. Trimming removed 5 bases from V and 9 bases from J, with 17 bases in between. This CDR3 region has 14 residues. CDR3 coding DNA: TGTGCCAGCAGTCTTCCTGGTCAATTTAGTGAGCAGTTCTTC. The encoded protein is CASSLPGQFSEQFF.

This sequence joins TRBV11-2 and TRBJ2-1; no firm D call. The CDR3 consists of 13 residues. Germline-derived CDR1 and CDR2 are SGHAT and FQNNGV. V dropped 0 bases and J dropped 8 bases, with 8 bases sitting between them. The CDR3 sequence is CASSLELADEQFF. The CDR3, as DNA: TGTGCCAGCAGCTTAGAATTAGCCGATGAGCAGTTCTTC.

For this clone: In the same sample, other DNA sequences code for this CDR3. The rearrangement links TRBV28 to TRBJ2-2, with TRBD1 matching 7 bases. This CDR3 region has 14 residues. The V segment lost 6 bases and the J segment 2 bases; nucleotides outside the gene matches: 3. Looked up from germline, CDR1 is MDHEN and CDR2 is SYDVKM. The CDR3 nucleotides read TGTGCCAGCAGGCGACAGGGAAACACCGGGGAGCTGTTTTTT. Its translation: CASRRQGNTGELFF.

The rearrangement links TRBV21-1 to TRBJ2-3; the tabulated D call, TRBD2, remains unverified against the DNA. TRBV21-1 has pseudogene status. The length of the CDR3 is 16 residues. The CDR3 sequence: CASSKGKAGGTDTQYF. CDR3 DNA sequence: TGTGCCAGCAGCAAAGGAAAAGCGGGAGGTACAGATACGCAGTATTTT.